The 20 T cell receptor beta chains reported below all come from one sample, sequenced in a study of blood T cell repertoires in COVID-19. Sequenced by immunoSEQ multiplex PCR; TCRdb stores in-frame clones only, minus some. The sample carries around 88,000 clones, about 84% recorded once. Sequences were obtained from peripheral blood. The receptors come from a man in his sixties with acute or convalescent COVID-19.

This clone has a handful of counts. This sequence joins TRBV14 and TRBJ2-1, with TRBD2 identical over 7 bases. The CDR3 is 16 residues long. CDR1 SGHDN and CDR2 FVKESK come from the germline V gene. After removal of 3 bases from V and 3 bases from J, the junction contained 8 bases not matched to a gene. This CDR3 is CASSQGAGRLYNEQFF. CDR3 DNA sequence: TGTGCCAGCAGCCAGGGAGCGGGACGCCTCTACAATGAGCAGTTCTTC.

The V and J genes are TRBV27 and TRBJ2-1; D gene uncertain. V was clipped by 4 bases and J by 0 bases, with 7 bases between them. Looked up from germline, CDR1 is MNHEY and CDR2 is SMNVEV (reference sequence). This CDR3 comprises 14 residues. In nucleotides, the CDR3 is TGTGCCAGCAGTTCCCTGAGCTCCTACAATGAGCAGTTCTTC. It translates to CASSSLSSYNEQFF.

The chain is built from TRBV3-1 (or the pseudogene TRBV3-2) and TRBJ1-4; TRBD1 aligns across 9 bases. Germline assignment: CDR1 LGHDT and CDR2 YNNKEL (reference sequence). CDR3 size: 16 residues. V was pared by 4 bases and J by 5 bases, with 8 bases of the junction left unmatched. The DNA for the CDR3 is TGTGCCAGCAGCCTTACTCAGACAGGGGGGAATGAAAAACTGTTTTTT. Protein sequence: CASSLTQTGGNEKLFF.

V gene TRBV19 combines with J gene TRBJ1-2; tentatively, D is TRBD1 (6 bases). With 2 bases removed from V and 0 bases from J, the gap between germline ends came to 7 bases. The germline CDR1 and CDR2 sequences are LNHDA and SQIVND (reference sequence). The CDR3 covers 14 residues. In DNA, the CDR3 is TGTGCCAGTAGTATACAGGGGACTAACTATGGCTACACCTTC. It translates to CASSIQGTNYGYTF.

This chain uses TRBV28 with TRBJ2-5; 9 bases fit TRBD1. V lost 6 bases and J lost 2; bases outside the gene matches: 16. CDR3 length: 18 amino acids. Germline V lookup: CDR1 MDHEN, CDR2 SYDVKM. The CDR3 here is CASRTYHLGTGMQETQYF. In nucleotides, the CDR3 is TGTGCCAGCAGAACCTACCACCTGGGGACAGGGATGCAAGAGACCCAGTACTTC.

The chain employs TRBV28 and TRBJ2-7; tentatively, D is TRBD2 (5 bases). Per germline, CDR1 MDHEN and CDR2 SYDVKM. Trimming left V 6 bases short and J 7 bases short, with 13 bases between. The CDR3 runs 12 residues. The CDR3 loop reads CASRSGSGEQYF. CDR3 coding DNA: TGTGCCAGCAGGTCCGGCTCGGGGGAGCAGTACTTC.

This clone was picked up a small number of times. The chain links TRBV2 to TRBJ2-3; 7 bases line up with TRBD2. Germline V gene lookup returns CDR1 SNHLY and CDR2 FYNNEI. Germline trimming cut 4 bases from V and 4 bases from J; bases unmatched to any gene: 8. The CDR3 is 15 residues long. CDR3: CASSVIAGVADTQYF. As DNA, the CDR3 is TGTGCCAGCAGTGTCATTGCGGGGGTGGCAGATACGCAGTATTTT.

For this clone: The same CDR3 can be traced to other DNA sequences in this sample. This chain uses TRBV20-1 with TRBJ1-5; no clear D. From germline, CDR1 is DFQATT and CDR2 SNEGSKA (reference sequence). The CDR3 loop spans 11 amino acids. Trimming shortened V by 3 bases and J by 5 bases, and 5 bases separated the two germline ends. CDR3 protein: CSASPDQPQHF. CDR3 DNA: TGCAGTGCTAGTCCTGATCAGCCCCAGCATTTT.

As to this clone: The same CDR3 arises from other DNA sequences in this sample as well. The J gene is TRBJ1-1, the V gene TRBV12-3 or TRBV12-4; D perhaps matches TRBD1 (5 bases). The ends were cut back, 5 bases at V and 3 bases at J, with 10 bases in the middle. The CDR3 runs 13 residues. DNA of the CDR3: TGTGCCAGCAGTCAGGGAACTTACACTGAAGCTTTCTTT. Protein product: CASSQGTYTEAFF.

There are a few counts of this clone. The chain joins TRBV4-3 to TRBJ2-5, with D tentatively TRBD2 (6 bases). V lost 1 base, J lost 5 bases, and 17 bases lay in between. The length of the CDR3 is 16 residues. Per the germline V gene, CDR1 is LGHNA and CDR2 is YSLEER. The CDR3 DNA follows: TGCGCCAGCAGCCAAGTGACGTCGGGAGAAATCGAGACCCAGTACTTC. Encoded protein: CASSQVTSGEIETQYF.

This clone has a count of ten or more. The rearrangement uses TRBV5-8 and TRBJ1-2; D possibly corresponds to TRBD1 (5 bases). Germline CDR1 SGHTS, CDR2 YDEGEE. CDR3 length: 13 amino acids. The V end lost 0 bases, the J end lost 2 bases, and 5 bases lay between the germline ends. CDR3 sequence (DNA): TGTGCCAGCAGCTTGGACAGGAACTATGGCTACACCTTC. Translated: CASSLDRNYGYTF.

This clone was seen a handful of times. The V gene is TRBV2, the J gene TRBJ2-2; a possible D gene is TRBD2 (6 bases). This CDR3 comprises 14 residues. V was shortened by 6 bases and J by 5 bases, with 13 bases between the two germline ends. The germline gives CDR1 SNHLY, CDR2 FYNNEI. This chain's CDR3 is CASRPTSPTGELFF. In DNA, the CDR3 is TGTGCCAGCAGACCGACTAGTCCTACCGGGGAGCTGTTTTTT.

The rearrangement links TRBV5-4 to TRBJ1-2, with D hard to call. There are 12 residues in the CDR3. Deletions cut 6 bases from V and 5 bases from J, with 11 bases between. Germline CDR1 and CDR2: SGHNT and YYREEE (reference sequence). The CDR3 here is CASTSPGYGYTF. Written as DNA, the CDR3 is TGTGCCAGCACCTCTCCAGGTTATGGCTACACCTTC.

The chain joins TRBV12-3 or TRBV12-4 to TRBJ2-7, with D maybe TRBD1 (6 bases). The CDR3 length is 12 residues. The germline V and J ends were trimmed by 5 bases and 11 bases, with 16 bases remaining between them. Here the CDR3 reads CASSQDSQREYF. The DNA of the CDR3 is TGTGCCAGCAGTCAGGACAGTCAGCGAGAGTACTTC.

This clone has a handful of counts. The chain joins TRBV9 to TRBJ1-3; 7 bases map to TRBD1. V dropped 5 bases and J dropped 4; count of bases not matched to a gene: 6. The CDR3 runs to 14 residues. Germline assignment: CDR1 SGDLS and CDR2 YYNGEE. CDR3 in DNA: TGTGCCAGCAGAGCAACAGGGGAGGGAAACACCATATATTTT. As protein: CASRATGEGNTIYF.

The rearrangement links TRBV28 to TRBJ1-5; the D gene is possibly TRBD1 (5 bases). V shed 2 bases and J shed 0 bases, with 14 bases lying between them. The CDR3 spans 17 residues. The germline V gene encodes CDR1 MDHEN and CDR2 SYDVKM. Here the CDR3 reads CASSLPPRVRSNQPQHF. The CDR3, as DNA: TGTGCCAGCAGTTTACCCCCCAGGGTTCGTAGCAATCAGCCCCAGCATTTT.

V gene TRBV28 combines with J gene TRBJ2-1; 7 bases align to TRBD2. Germline CDR1 reads MDHEN; CDR2 reads SYDVKM. The V segment lost 6 bases and the J segment 5 bases; nucleotides outside the gene matches: 13. The length of the CDR3 is 16 residues. CDR3 in amino acids: CASSRRLREVHNEQFF. The CDR3 region has the DNA TGTGCCAGCAGCCGCCGATTACGGGAGGTACACAATGAGCAGTTCTTC.

The chain has TRBV2 and TRBJ2-7; D is perhaps TRBD2 (5 bases). With 1 base removed from V and 4 bases from J, the gap between germline ends came to 11 bases. Germline assignment: CDR1 SNHLY and CDR2 FYNNEI. The CDR3 contains 14 residues. Here the CDR3 reads CASSEGAEEYEQYF. The CDR3 DNA reads TGTGCCAGCAGTGAAGGGGCGGAGGAATACGAGCAGTACTTC.

The V gene is TRBV6-5, the J gene TRBJ2-7; 7 bases line up with TRBD2. The junction had 4 bases not matched to a gene; V was cut back by 2 bases and J by 0 bases. The germline V gene encodes CDR1 MNHEY and CDR2 SVGAGI. This CDR3 spans 15 amino acids. The CDR3 DNA sequence: TGTGCCAGCAGTTACCGAGCGGGAATCTCCTACGAGCAGTACTTC. Translation gives CASSYRAGISYEQYF.

This chain joins TRBV7-2 and TRBJ1-1; possibly TRBD1 for D (5 bases). CDR3 size: 14 residues. Trimming left V 6 bases short and J 3 bases short, with 14 bases between. CDR1 and CDR2 from the germline V gene are SGHTA and FQGNSA. The CDR3 loop is CASSQGSEYTEAFF. The CDR3 bases are TGTGCCAGCAGTCAGGGCAGCGAGTACACTGAAGCTTTCTTT.